The rows below give T cell receptor beta chains drawn from one sample of a study of T-cell reconstitution after alpha-beta-depleted transplantation in children. TCRdb analysed the PCR reads with MiXCR anew, one entry per CDR3 protein. Of nearly 350,000 distinct CDR3 sequences in the sample, roughly 17% were seen once. The sequences come from PBMCs, mostly from graft donor cells, collected 360 days after TCRalphabeta/CD19-depleted stem cell transplant. These receptors all stem from a male patient aged 2 to 10 who had a stem cell transplant for acute lymphoblastic leukemia, so the T cells may come from the graft donor. Both conserved end residues are part of each CDR3. The D gene is left open where the match is weak. Clone size, where shown, is once, few, many, or a class for clones that have expanded.

v_gene,j_gene,d_gene,abundance,CDR3aa,CDR3nt
TRBV9,TRBJ1-5,NA,few,CASSVGVDYSNQPQHF,TGTGCCAGCAGCGTAGGGGTCGACTATAGCAATCAGCCCCAGCATTTT
TRBV6-5,TRBJ2-1,NA,many,CASSRSSYNEQFF,TGTGCCAGCAGCAGGAGCTCCTACAATGAGCAGTTCTTC
TRBV5-1,TRBJ2-5,TRBD2,few,CASSLNPGGRMQETQYF,TGCGCCAGCAGCTTGAATCCGGGCGGGAGAATGCAGGAGACCCAGTACTTC
TRBV5-1,TRBJ2-7,TRBD1,NA,CASSLGATGANEQYF,TGCGCCAGCAGCTTGGGAGCGACAGGGGCTAACGAGCAGTACTTC
TRBV5-1,TRBJ1-2,TRBD1,few,CASSLPHQGGDGYTF,TGCGCCAGCAGCTTGCCCCACCAGGGGGGCGATGGCTACACCTTC
TRBV4-3,TRBJ1-1,NA,many,CASSQTYSFPEAFF,TGCGCCAGCAGCCAAACCTACAGCTTTCCTGAAGCTTTCTTT
TRBV7-9,TRBJ2-5,NA,NA,CASRDGLEETQYF,TGTGCCAGCAGGGACGGACTCGAAGAGACCCAGTACTTC
TRBV28,TRBJ2-1,NA,NA,CASSSDRDEQFF,TGTGCCAGCAGTTCGGATAGGGATGAGCAGTTCTTC
TRBV10-3,TRBJ2-1,TRBD2,few,CAISDGTSAYNEQFF,TGTGCCATCAGTGATGGGACTAGCGCCTACAATGAGCAGTTCTTC
TRBV7-9,TRBJ2-2,NA,NA,CASTSPQGRNGELFF,TGTGCCAGCACCTCCCCACAGGGTCGCAACGGGGAGCTGTTTTTT
TRBV20-1,TRBJ2-3,TRBD2,NA,CSAEGGNPPDTQYF,TGCAGTGCCGAGGGAGGGAATCCCCCAGATACGCAGTATTTT
TRBV6-2/TRBV6-3,TRBJ2-5,NA,NA,CASSYPKGGLETQYF,TGTGCCAGCAGTTACCCTAAGGGCGGTTTAGAGACCCAGTACTTC
TRBV5-6,TRBJ1-2,NA,few,CASSFVQGANYGYTF,TGTGCCAGCAGCTTTGTTCAGGGCGCTAACTATGGCTACACCTTC
TRBV5-1,TRBJ2-1,TRBD1,few,CASSLTADRGNEQFF,TGCGCCAGCAGCTTAACCGCGGACAGGGGGAATGAGCAGTTCTTC
TRBV12-3/TRBV12-4,TRBJ1-6,NA,few,CASSLGLGNSPLHF,TGTGCCAGCAGTCTCGGATTAGGCAATTCACCCCTCCACTTT
TRBV5-1,TRBJ1-1,NA,few,CASSPGSTYDRWNTEAFF,TGCGCCAGCAGCCCCGGCTCCACCTACGACAGGTGGAACACTGAAGCTTTCTTT
TRBV3-1,TRBJ2-1,NA,few,CASSQRVLTHNEQFF,TGTGCCAGCAGCCAACGGGTGCTCACACACAATGAGCAGTTCTTC
TRBV4-3,TRBJ2-1,NA,NA,CASSQEPHTGGDEQFF,TGCGCCAGCAGCCAAGAGCCCCACACAGGGGGGGATGAGCAGTTCTTC
TRBV12-3/TRBV12-4,TRBJ2-5,NA,few,CASSSQGSLEETQYF,TGTGCCAGCAGTTCTCAGGGGTCCCTAGAGGAGACCCAGTACTTC
TRBV28,TRBJ2-1,NA,few,CASSFEGGSGNEQFF,TGTGCCAGCAGTTTTGAGGGGGGATCGGGAAATGAGCAGTTCTTC
TRBV27,TRBJ2-3,TRBD1,NA,CASPGTGATDTQYF,TGTGCCAGCCCCGGGACAGGGGCCACAGATACGCAGTATTTT
TRBV4-2,TRBJ1-5,NA,NA,CASSRPGDQPQHF,TGTGCCAGCAGCCGCCCGGGGGATCAGCCCCAGCATTTT
TRBV18,TRBJ2-1,NA,many,CASSLRSMGSEQFF,TGTGCCAGCTCACTCCGCTCAATGGGGAGTGAGCAGTTCTTC
TRBV29-1,TRBJ2-6,NA,NA,CSVEWVSGANVLTF,TGCAGCGTCGAGTGGGTCTCTGGGGCCAACGTCCTGACTTTC
TRBV10-3,TRBJ1-2,NA,NA,CAISEYLRAGYTF,TGTGCCATCAGTGAGTACTTACGGGCTGGCTACACCTTC
TRBV4-3,TRBJ2-2,TRBD1,few,CASSQEARGHTGELFF,TGCGCCAGCAGCCAAGAGGCCAGGGGGCACACCGGGGAGCTGTTTTTT
TRBV28,TRBJ2-7,TRBD1,few,CASSSSTGAYEQYF,TGTGCCAGCAGTTCCTCGACAGGGGCCTACGAGCAGTACTTC
TRBV5-5,TRBJ2-3,TRBD2,many,CASSLPSASGNTDTQYF,TGTGCCAGCAGCTTGCCCTCGGCTAGCGGAAACACAGATACGCAGTATTTT
TRBV28,TRBJ2-5,NA,few,CASSLLQGLETQYF,TGTGCCAGCAGTTTATTACAGGGACTGGAGACCCAGTACTTC
TRBV4-1,TRBJ2-3,TRBD2,few,CASNGGRFADTQYF,TGCGCCAGTAACGGCGGGAGGTTCGCAGATACGCAGTATTTT
TRBV2,TRBJ2-1,NA,few,CASSAINEQFF,TGTGCCAGCAGTGCTATCAATGAGCAGTTCTTC
TRBV6-2/TRBV6-3,TRBJ2-7,TRBD2,NA,CASSYSPGTSVAYEQYF,TGTGCCAGCAGTTACTCTCCCGGGACTAGCGTCGCCTACGAGCAGTACTTC
TRBV29-1,TRBJ2-7,NA,many,CSVGLGRGSYEQYF,TGCAGCGTTGGACTGGGCAGGGGCTCCTACGAGCAGTACTTC
TRBV10-3,TRBJ2-2,NA,NA,CAISEYGFTGELFF,TGTGCCATCAGTGAGTACGGTTTCACCGGGGAGCTGTTTTTT
TRBV2,TRBJ2-1,NA,NA,CASSVPGQGTLTSGIFNEQFF,TGTGCCAGCAGCGTCCCGGGACAGGGAACGCTTACTAGCGGGATTTTCAATGAGCAGTTCTTC
TRBV29-1,TRBJ2-3,NA,many,CSVGAWVMSTDTQYF,TGCAGCGTTGGAGCGTGGGTGATGAGCACAGATACGCAGTATTTT
TRBV6-6,TRBJ2-7,TRBD2,NA,CASRGLAGLEQYF,TGTGCCAGCAGGGGACTAGCGGGATTGGAGCAGTACTTC
TRBV5-1,TRBJ2-7,TRBD2,few,CASSSKRASGAYEQYF,TGCGCCAGCAGCTCGAAACGAGCTAGCGGGGCCTACGAGCAGTACTTC
TRBV19,TRBJ2-1,TRBD2,few,CASSGTSGSYEQFF,TGTGCCAGTAGCGGGACTAGCGGGAGCTATGAGCAGTTCTTC